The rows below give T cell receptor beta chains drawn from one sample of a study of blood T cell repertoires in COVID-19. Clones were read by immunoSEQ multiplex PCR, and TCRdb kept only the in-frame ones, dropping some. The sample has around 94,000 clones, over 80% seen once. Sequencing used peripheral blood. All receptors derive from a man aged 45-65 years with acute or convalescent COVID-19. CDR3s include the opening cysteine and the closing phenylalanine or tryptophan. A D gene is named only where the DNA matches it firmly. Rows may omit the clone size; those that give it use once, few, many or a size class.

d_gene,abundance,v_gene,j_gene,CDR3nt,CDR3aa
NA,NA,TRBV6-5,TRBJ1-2,TGTGCCAGCAGTCTCCAGGGTTTTGGCTATGGCTACACCTTC,CASSLQGFGYGYTF
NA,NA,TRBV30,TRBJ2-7,TGTGCCTGGAGGAGTGGTGTCGGGGGCGAGCAGTACTTC,CAWRSGVGGEQYF
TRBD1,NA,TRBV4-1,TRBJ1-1,TGCGCCAGCAGCCCACGGGACAGGGACACTGAAGCTTTCTTT,CASSPRDRDTEAFF
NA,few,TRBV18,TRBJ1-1,TGTGCCAGCTCATCAGGCCTCAACACTGAAGCTTTCTTT,CASSSGLNTEAFF
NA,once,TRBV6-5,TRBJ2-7,TGTGCCATCACCAGCGGAGGCGCCTACGAGCAGTACTTC,CAITSGGAYEQYF
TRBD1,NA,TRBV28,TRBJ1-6,TGTGCCAGCAGTTCCCCGGGACAGGGGGCATGGAGGGGTAATTCACCCCTCCACTTT,CASSSPGQGAWRGNSPLHF
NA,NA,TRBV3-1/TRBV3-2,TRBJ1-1,TGTGCCAGCAGCGGAGCGACAGGGAACACTGAAGCTTTCTTT,CASSGATGNTEAFF
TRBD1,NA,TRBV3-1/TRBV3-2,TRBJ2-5,TGTGCCACGACGACACCCCGACAGGGCTTCGTCCAAGAGACCCAGTACTTC,CATTTPRQGFVQETQYF
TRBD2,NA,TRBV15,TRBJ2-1,TGTGCCACCAGCAGACCAAGCGGGAGCATCAATGAGCAGTTCTTC,CATSRPSGSINEQFF
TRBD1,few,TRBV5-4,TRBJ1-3,TGTGCCAGCAGCAGGACAGGGGGCGCTGGAAACACCATATATTTT,CASSRTGGAGNTIYF
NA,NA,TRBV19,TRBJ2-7,TGTGCCAGTAGTCGCTCGTCGGGTGTTCCCTACGAGCAGTACTTC,CASSRSSGVPYEQYF
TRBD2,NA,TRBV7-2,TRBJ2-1,TGTGCCAGCAGTCCCCAAGGTCTAGCGGGGCTCAATGAGCAGTTCTTC,CASSPQGLAGLNEQFF
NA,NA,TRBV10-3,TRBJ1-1,TGTGCCATCAGTGAGTCGGCGGCAGGGGCTGCTGAAGCTTTCTTT,CAISESAAGAAEAFF
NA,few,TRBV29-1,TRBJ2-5,TGCAGCTTTACCCCGAGGGGGGAGACCCAGTACTTC,CSFTPRGETQYF
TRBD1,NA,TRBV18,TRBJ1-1,TGTGCCAGCTCACCGGGACAGGCAAACACTGAAGCTTTCTTT,CASSPGQANTEAFF
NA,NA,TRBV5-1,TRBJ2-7,TGCGCCAGCAGCTTCCCGTCAGGGGATTACGAGCAGTACTTC,CASSFPSGDYEQYF
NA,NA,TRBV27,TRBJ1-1,TGTGCCAGCTGTCAGAGGATGAACACTGAAGCTTTCTTT,CASCQRMNTEAFF
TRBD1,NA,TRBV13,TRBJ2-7,TGTGCCAGCAGCTCCCGGGACAGGGGGCACGAGCAGTACTTC,CASSSRDRGHEQYF
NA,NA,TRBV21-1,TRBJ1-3,TGTGCCAGCAGCCCCCGGGGGGGGTGGGACAGGGAGCCCACTCCTGGAAACACCATATATTTT,CASSPRGGWDREPTPGNTIYF
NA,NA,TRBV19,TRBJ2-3,TGTGCCAGTAGTAGTATGGCGGCTAACACAGATACGCAGTATTTT,CASSSMAANTDTQYF
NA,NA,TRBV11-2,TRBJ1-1,TGTGCCAGCAGCACCCGACAGGTCCTACACACTGAAGCTTTCTTT,CASSTRQVLHTEAFF
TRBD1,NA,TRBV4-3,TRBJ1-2,TGCGCCAGCAGCCAAGCGTTAGGACAGGGAGGCTATGGCTACACCTTC,CASSQALGQGGYGYTF
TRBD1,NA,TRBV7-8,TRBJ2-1,TGTGCCAGCAGCATAAACAGGGGGCATAGTGAGCAGTTCTTC,CASSINRGHSEQFF
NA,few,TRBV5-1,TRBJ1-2,TGCGCCAGCAGCTTGGTCGGACAGACCTATGGCTACACCTTC,CASSLVGQTYGYTF
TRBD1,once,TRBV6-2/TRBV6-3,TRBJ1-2,TGTGCCAGCAGCTGGATGCCGGGACAGAACTATGGCTACACCTTC,CASSWMPGQNYGYTF
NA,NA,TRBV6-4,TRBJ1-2,TGTGCCAGCAGTGACCTGGGGAGTAATGGCTACACCTTC,CASSDLGSNGYTF
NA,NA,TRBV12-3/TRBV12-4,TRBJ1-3,TGTGCCAGCAGTTTAAACAGCGGAAACACCATATATTTT,CASSLNSGNTIYF
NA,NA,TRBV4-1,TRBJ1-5,TGCGCCAGCAGCCAAGATCAGGGACAAGCTCATCAGCCCCAGCATTTT,CASSQDQGQAHQPQHF
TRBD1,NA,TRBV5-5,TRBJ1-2,TGTGCCAGCAGCTTGGGGGGACAGGGGGTGTTTAACTATGGCTACACCTTC,CASSLGGQGVFNYGYTF
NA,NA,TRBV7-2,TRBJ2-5,TGTGCCAGCAGCTTAGCGGGACTTCAAGAGACCCAGTACTTC,CASSLAGLQETQYF
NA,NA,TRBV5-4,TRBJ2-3,TGTGCCAGCAGCAAAAGGGGACTCAACACAGATACGCAGTATTTT,CASSKRGLNTDTQYF
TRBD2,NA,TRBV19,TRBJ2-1,TGTGCCAGTAGGAAACTAGCGGGTGCGGACAATGAGCAGTTCTTC,CASRKLAGADNEQFF
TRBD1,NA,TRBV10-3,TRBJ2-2,TGTGCCATCAGCGGACAGGGAAGCACCGGGGAGCTGTTTTTT,CAISGQGSTGELFF
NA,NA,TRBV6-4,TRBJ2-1,TGTGCCAGCAGACTCACAGGGCAGGTTGACAATGAGCAGTTCTTC,CASRLTGQVDNEQFF
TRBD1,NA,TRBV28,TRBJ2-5,TGTGCCAGCAGTTCGGGACAGCAAGAGACCCAGTACTTC,CASSSGQQETQYF
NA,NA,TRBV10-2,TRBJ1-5,TGCGCCAGCAGCGGGCCAGACTATAGCAATCAGCCCCAGCATTTT,CASSGPDYSNQPQHF
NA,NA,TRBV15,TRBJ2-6,TGTGCCACCAGCGGAGGACAGCCCTACTCTGGGGCCAACGTCCTGACTTTC,CATSGGQPYSGANVLTF
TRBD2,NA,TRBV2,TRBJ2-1,TGTGCCAGCAGTCAAACGGGACTAGCGGGAGCGGTTGAGCAGTTCTTC,CASSQTGLAGAVEQFF
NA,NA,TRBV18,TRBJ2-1,TGTGCCAGCTCACCACTGTCCCAGGAGCAGTTCTTC,CASSPLSQEQFF
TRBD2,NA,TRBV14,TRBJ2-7,TGTGCCAGCAGCCAAGATCCCGAAACGGGAGGGATTATCGACGAGCAGTACTTC,CASSQDPETGGIIDEQYF
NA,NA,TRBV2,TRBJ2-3,TGTGCCAGCAGTGGTGAGAGCCTACCAGATACGCAGTATTTT,CASSGESLPDTQYF
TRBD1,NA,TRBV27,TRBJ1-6,TGTGCCAGCAGGGTTTTACAGGGGGCGGTGTCCTATAATTCACCCCTCCACTTT,CASRVLQGAVSYNSPLHF
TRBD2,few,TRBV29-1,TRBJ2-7,TGCAGCGCCTGGACTAGCGGGAGCGGCGGGGGATACGAGCAGTACTTC,CSAWTSGSGGGYEQYF
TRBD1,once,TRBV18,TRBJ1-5,TGTGCCAGCTCACCGACAGGGAACAATCAGCCCCAGCATTTT,CASSPTGNNQPQHF